A selection of T cell receptor beta chains follows, all from one sample in a study of T cell clonotyping in hematopoietic cell transplantation. Assay: immunoSEQ multiplex PCR; the TCRdb copy retains only in-frame clones and omits some. The data show under 45,000 clones, 80% to 90% seen once. The sample taken for sequencing was peripheral blood mononuclear cells. These receptors all stem from a woman aged 40 to 50 in good health. Some clones in this sample may be carry-over from other donors' samples. CDR3s include the opening cysteine and the closing phenylalanine or tryptophan. A D gene is named only where the DNA matches it firmly. Only part of the rows carry a size: once, few, many, or a class if the clone is expanded.

d_call j_call clone_size v_call cdr3_nt cdr3_aa
TRBD1 TRBJ2-5 - TRBV5-6 TGTGCCAGCAGCCCGAGGACAGGGGGCCCCCAAGAGACCCAGTACTTC CASSPRTGGPQETQYF
- TRBJ2-3 - TRBV20-1 TGCAGTGCTAGAGTACTAAATACGCAGTATTTT CSARVLNTQYF
TRBD1 TRBJ1-2 - TRBV30 TGTGCCTCCCGAGGAGGGACAGGGGATGGCTACACCTTC CASRGGTGDGYTF
- TRBJ2-3 - TRBV5-1 TGCGCCAGCAGGGGCTCAGGGGCAGATACGCAGTATTTT CASRGSGADTQYF
- TRBJ1-1 - TRBV7-9 TGTGCCAGCACCGGGACACCGCTGAACACTGAAGCTTTCTTT CASTGTPLNTEAFF
- TRBJ2-3 - TRBV28 TGTGCCAGCAGTTTAATAGATACGCAGTATTTT CASSLIDTQYF
TRBD2 TRBJ2-3 - TRBV30 TGTGCCTGGCGTGGCGGGACTAGCGGGAGGACAGATACGCAGTATTTT CAWRGGTSGRTDTQYF
- TRBJ2-3 - TRBV5-1 TGCGCCAGCAGCTTGCAAGGTGGGAATCAAGCAGATACGCAGTATTTT CASSLQGGNQADTQYF
TRBD2 TRBJ2-7 - TRBV6-5 TGTGCCAGCAGTTATCAAGCGGGAGGATCCTACGAGCAGTACTTC CASSYQAGGSYEQYF
- TRBJ1-1 - TRBV9 TGTGCCAGCAGCGTATCCGGGAACACTGAAGCTTTCTTT CASSVSGNTEAFF
TRBD1 TRBJ1-5 few TRBV9 TGTGCCAGCAGCTCGACAGGGTCCAACAATCAGCCCCAGCATTTT CASSSTGSNNQPQHF
TRBD1 TRBJ2-3 - TRBV10-3 TGTGCCACTGGGGGCACAGGGGGTATGAGGTATTTT CATGGTGGMRYF
- TRBJ2-3 - TRBV5-1 TGCGCCAGCAAATCTGAGGCAGCCACAGATACGCAGTATTTT CASKSEAATDTQYF
TRBD2 TRBJ2-5 - TRBV9 TGTGCCAGCAGCGCTGGACTAGCGGGAGGGCTGTACCAAGAGACCCAGTACTTC CASSAGLAGGLYQETQYF
- TRBJ1-2 - TRBV7-2 TGTGCCAGCAGCTTAGTTCGGCAGGCGTACACCTTC CASSLVRQAYTF
- TRBJ2-7 - TRBV7-2 TGTGCCAGCAGCTTTGCTTCAGGTCTCTCCTACGAGCAGTACTTC CASSFASGLSYEQYF
- TRBJ2-3 - TRBV4-1 TGCGCCAGCAGCCAAGATTCGGCGGGATATACTAGCACAGATACGCAGTATTTT CASSQDSAGYTSTDTQYF
TRBD1 TRBJ2-7 - TRBV4-1 TGCGCCAGCAGCCGAATGACAGGGGGGGTCCACGAGCAGTACTTC CASSRMTGGVHEQYF
TRBD2 TRBJ2-7 - TRBV5-4 TGTGCCAGCAGCCGTCAGGGACTAGCGGCCTACGAGCAGTACTTC CASSRQGLAAYEQYF
TRBD1 TRBJ1-5 - TRBV7-2 TGTGCCAGCAGCTCACAGGGGGGACAGCCCCAGCATTTT CASSSQGGQPQHF
- TRBJ1-5 - TRBV7-6 TGTGCCAGCAGCAGGGACAGCAATCAGCCCCAGCATTTT CASSRDSNQPQHF
TRBD2 TRBJ2-2 - TRBV5-6 TGTGCCAGCAGCCCCCCCCCTAGCGGAGACACCGGGGAGCTGTTTTTT CASSPPPSGDTGELFF
- TRBJ2-1 - TRBV21-1 TGTGCCAGCACGTATAAAGGGCTAGCGGGAGTAAATGAGCAGTTCTTC CASTYKGLAGVNEQFF
- TRBJ1-5 - TRBV4-3 TGCGCCAGCAGCCAAGTTTACTACGGCAATCAGCCCCAGCATTTT CASSQVYYGNQPQHF
TRBD1 TRBJ1-2 - TRBV28 TGTGCCAGCAGTTTTCAGGGGGCTGCTAACTATGGCTACACCTTC CASSFQGAANYGYTF
- TRBJ1-2 - TRBV29-1 TGCAGCGTCCCGGACGGTAACTATGGCTACACCTTC CSVPDGNYGYTF
- TRBJ2-3 - TRBV20-1 TGCAGTGCTAGAGTACGAGATACGCAGTATTTT CSARVRDTQYF
TRBD1 TRBJ1-4 - TRBV2 TGTGCCAGCAGTTTACAGGGGAGGGCGACTAATGAAAAACTGTTTTTT CASSLQGRATNEKLFF
- TRBJ2-7 - TRBV2 TGTGCCAGCAAAGACTCCCGGAGGGGGGTCGAGCAGTACTTC CASKDSRRGVEQYF
- TRBJ1-4 once TRBV7-2 TGTGCCAGCAGCTTACGGAGGGGGGCTAATGAAAAACTGTTTTTT CASSLRRGANEKLFF
- TRBJ2-5 - TRBV6-6 TGTGCCAGCAGCCAGTCGGATCCCCAGTACTTC CASSQSDPQYF
- TRBJ2-1 - TRBV7-3 TGTGCCAGCAGCTTCTGGGGTAGCGGCTCCTCCTACAATGAGCAGTTCTTC CASSFWGSGSSYNEQFF
- TRBJ2-7 - TRBV7-2 TGTGCCAGCAGCTTTGGGGGCTCCTACGAGCAGTACTTC CASSFGGSYEQYF
- TRBJ1-5 - TRBV28 TGTGCCAGCAGTCGAGAGCGTCAGCCCCAGCATTTT CASSRERQPQHF
TRBD1 TRBJ1-1 - TRBV11-2 TGTGCCAGCAGCTCCAGCACAGGGGGGAGGGCTTTCTTT CASSSSTGGRAFF
- TRBJ1-2 - TRBV7-9 TGTGCCAGCACCCCCCCAGGGGACTATGGCTACACCTTC CASTPPGDYGYTF
- TRBJ1-3 - TRBV9 TGTGCCAGCAGCGCTCCGGACGGGCGAAGCAGGGGCACCATATATTTT CASSAPDGRSRGTIYF
- TRBJ2-2 - TRBV30 TGTGCCTGGGCGACAGGTCTGAGCGGGGAGCTGTTTTTT CAWATGLSGELFF
- TRBJ1-4 - TRBV2 TGTGCCAGCAGTGTGGTAAGGGTGGGCGAAAAACTGTTTTTT CASSVVRVGEKLFF
TRBD1 TRBJ2-7 - TRBV6-6 TGTGCCAGCAGTCGACAGGGGGCCGAGCAGTACTTC CASSRQGAEQYF
- TRBJ1-4 - TRBV6-6 TGTGCCAGCAGTTACAAGAGGGAGGGGGATGAAAAACTGTTTTTT CASSYKREGDEKLFF
- TRBJ1-2 - TRBV27 TGTGCCAGCAGCCCACTCCCTACCAGGGACTATGGCTACACCTTC CASSPLPTRDYGYTF
- TRBJ2-7 once TRBV4-3 TGCGCCAGCAGCGGCCCTAGGCAGGGGTCCTACGAGCAGTACTTC CASSGPRQGSYEQYF
- TRBJ1-1 - TRBV5-1 TGCGCCAGCAGCTTAATGGACAGACGAATGAACACTGAAGCTTTCTTT CASSLMDRRMNTEAFF
TRBD1 TRBJ2-7 - TRBV6-1 TGTGCCAGCAGTGATCTCCCGGGACAGGGCTCCTACGAGCAGTACTTC CASSDLPGQGSYEQYF
- TRBJ2-7 - TRBV4-1 TGCGCCAGCAGCCACGGCAGGGGGGGTACCTACGAGCAGTACTTC CASSHGRGGTYEQYF
TRBD2 TRBJ2-7 - TRBV28 TGTGCCAGCAGTTTGTACGGGAGGCCGGGTCCCCACGAGCAGTACTTC CASSLYGRPGPHEQYF
- TRBJ1-2 - TRBV5-1 TGCGCCAGCAGCCCGGAGGTCGGAGGCTACACCTTC CASSPEVGGYTF
TRBD2 TRBJ2-7 - TRBV10-3 TGTGCCATCAGAGAGACTAGCATCGAGCAGTACTTC CAIRETSIEQYF
- TRBJ1-2 - TRBV4-1 TGCGCCAGCAGCCAAGATTGGAGGGGAGGGTCTGGCTACACCTTC CASSQDWRGGSGYTF
TRBD1 TRBJ2-6 - TRBV13 TGTGCCAGCAGCTTAGGAGGGGGCGACTCCTCTGGGGCCAACGTCCTGACTTTC CASSLGGGDSSGANVLTF
TRBD2 TRBJ2-7 - TRBV14 TGTGCCAGCAGCCTAAGCGGGGGAAGTGGGTACGAGCAGTACTTC CASSLSGGSGYEQYF